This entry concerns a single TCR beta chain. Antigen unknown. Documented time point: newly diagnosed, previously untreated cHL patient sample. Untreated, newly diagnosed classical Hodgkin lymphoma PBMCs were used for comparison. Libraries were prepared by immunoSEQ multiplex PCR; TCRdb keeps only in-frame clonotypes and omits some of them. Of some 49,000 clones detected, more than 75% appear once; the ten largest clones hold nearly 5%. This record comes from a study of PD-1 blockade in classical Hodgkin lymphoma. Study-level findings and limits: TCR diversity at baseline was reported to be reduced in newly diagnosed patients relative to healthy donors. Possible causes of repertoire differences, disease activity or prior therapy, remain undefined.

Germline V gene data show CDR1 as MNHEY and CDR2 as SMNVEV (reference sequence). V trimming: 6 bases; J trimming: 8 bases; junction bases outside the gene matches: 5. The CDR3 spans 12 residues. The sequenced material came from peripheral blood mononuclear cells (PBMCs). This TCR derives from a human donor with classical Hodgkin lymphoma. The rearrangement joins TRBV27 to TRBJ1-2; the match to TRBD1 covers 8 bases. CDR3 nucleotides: TGTGCCAGCAGGTACACAGGGGGGGGCTACACCTTC. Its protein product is CASRYTGGGYTF.